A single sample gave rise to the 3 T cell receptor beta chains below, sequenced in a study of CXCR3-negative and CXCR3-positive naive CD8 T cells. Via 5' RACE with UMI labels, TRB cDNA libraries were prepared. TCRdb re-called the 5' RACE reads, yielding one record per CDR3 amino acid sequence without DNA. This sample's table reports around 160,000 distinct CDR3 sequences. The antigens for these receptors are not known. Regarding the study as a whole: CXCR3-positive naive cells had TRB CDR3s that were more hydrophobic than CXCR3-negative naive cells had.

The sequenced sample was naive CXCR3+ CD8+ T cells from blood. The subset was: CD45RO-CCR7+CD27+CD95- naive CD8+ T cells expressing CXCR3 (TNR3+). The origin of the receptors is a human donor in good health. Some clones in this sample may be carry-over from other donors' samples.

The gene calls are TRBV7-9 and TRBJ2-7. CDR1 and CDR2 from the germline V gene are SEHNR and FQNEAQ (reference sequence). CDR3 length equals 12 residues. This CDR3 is CASSGFSYEQYF.

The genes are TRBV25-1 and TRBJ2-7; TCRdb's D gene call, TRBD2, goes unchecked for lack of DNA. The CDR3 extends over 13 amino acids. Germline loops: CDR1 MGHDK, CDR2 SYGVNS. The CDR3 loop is CASSELADYEQYF.

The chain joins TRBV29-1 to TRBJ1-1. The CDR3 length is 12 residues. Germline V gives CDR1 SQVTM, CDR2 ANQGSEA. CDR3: CSVESPAAEAFF.